A selection of T cell receptor beta chains follows, all from one sample in a study of blood T cell repertoires in COVID-19. Using immunoSEQ multiplex PCR, the repertoire was profiled, and TCRdb retains in-frame clones only, with some absent. The sample consists of about 200,000 clones, approximately 85% of them appearing once. The sequenced material came from peripheral blood. These receptors were taken from a human donor with active or convalescent COVID-19. The donor label of this sample is uncertain. Both conserved end residues are part of each CDR3.

v_call: TRBV7-9; cdr3_aa: CASSLARGIRGNIQYF
v_call: TRBV18; cdr3_aa: CASSPSTGNTEAFF
v_call: TRBV28; cdr3_aa: CASSLEGYEQYF
v_call: TRBV3-1/TRBV3-2; cdr3_aa: CASSPRTSGGLGSEQFF
v_call: TRBV29-1; cdr3_aa: CSVEGGGGFSYNEQFF
v_call: TRBV5-1; cdr3_aa: CASSLLQRTGTYEQYF
v_call: TRBV28; cdr3_aa: CASRGTANNYGYTF
v_call: TRBV30; cdr3_aa: CACPRIGNTIYF
v_call: TRBV9; cdr3_aa: CASSAPSAGFYGYTF
v_call: TRBV29-1; cdr3_aa: CSTIDGTSGSNEQFF
v_call: TRBV21-1; cdr3_aa: CASSKSPGHWNTEAFF
v_call: TRBV4-2; cdr3_aa: CASSHRRQGIGNGYTF